This T cell receptor (beta chain) was recorded in a study of cytomegalovirus exposure and HLA in healthy donors. At the level of the study: The 130 or so validation repertoires used the same platform as the 550 to 700 first-cohort repertoires (as reported by a later analysis).

Libraries were prepared by immunoSEQ multiplex PCR; TCRdb keeps only in-frame clonotypes and omits some of them. Found here are 90,000 to 130,000 clones, roughly 88% of them singletons; the top ten hold about 1.5%. Findings and caveats of the study: The investigators catalogued about 170 TCR beta chains as cytomegalovirus-associated. Some public TCRs appeared in many individuals, while most sequences were rare.

Separate from the approximately 670-subject first cohort, the roughly 120-subject validation cohort was the one that the donors belonged to. This clone is a singleton in its sample. What it recognizes is unknown. Germline CDR1 SGHRS, CDR2 YFSETQ. The CDR3 has 14 residues. V lost 5 bases, J lost 5 bases, and 7 bases stayed unmatched. The chain has TRBV5-1 and TRBJ2-5; 9 nucleotides agree with TRBD2. This sequence originates from a woman in her twenties or thirties in good health and CMV-seropositive. The sample taken for sequencing was PBMCs. Here the CDR3 reads CASRQRGAGETQYF. The CDR3 DNA sequence: TGCGCCAGCAGACAGCGGGGGGCCGGGGAGACCCAGTACTTC.